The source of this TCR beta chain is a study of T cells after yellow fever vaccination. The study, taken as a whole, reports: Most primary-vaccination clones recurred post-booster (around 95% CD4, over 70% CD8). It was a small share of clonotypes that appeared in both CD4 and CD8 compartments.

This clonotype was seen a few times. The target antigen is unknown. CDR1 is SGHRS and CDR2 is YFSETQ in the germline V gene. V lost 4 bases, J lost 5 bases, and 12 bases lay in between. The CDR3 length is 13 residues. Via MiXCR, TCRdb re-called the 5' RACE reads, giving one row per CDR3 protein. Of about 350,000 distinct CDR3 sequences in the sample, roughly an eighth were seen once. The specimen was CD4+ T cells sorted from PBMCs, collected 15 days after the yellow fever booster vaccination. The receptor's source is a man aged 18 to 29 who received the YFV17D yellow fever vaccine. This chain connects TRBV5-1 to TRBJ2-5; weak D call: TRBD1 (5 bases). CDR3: CASSQGSFETQYF. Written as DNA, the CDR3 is TGCGCCAGCAGCCAGGGTAGTTTTGAGACCCAGTACTTC.